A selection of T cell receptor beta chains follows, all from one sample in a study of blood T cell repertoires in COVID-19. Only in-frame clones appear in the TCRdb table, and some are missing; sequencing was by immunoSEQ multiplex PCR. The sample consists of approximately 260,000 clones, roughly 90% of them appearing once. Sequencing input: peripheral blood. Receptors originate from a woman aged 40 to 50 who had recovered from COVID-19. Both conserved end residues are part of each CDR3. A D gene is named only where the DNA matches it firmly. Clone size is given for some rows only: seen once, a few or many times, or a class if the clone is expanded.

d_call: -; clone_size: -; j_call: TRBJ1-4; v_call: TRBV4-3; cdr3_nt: TGCGCCAGCAGCCATACAGGGAAAACTAATGAAAAACTGTTTTTT; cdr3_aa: CASSHTGKTNEKLFF
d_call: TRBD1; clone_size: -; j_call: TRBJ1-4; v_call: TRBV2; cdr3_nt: TGTGCCAGCCTCGACAGGGGAAAGTCTGAAAAACTGTTTTTT; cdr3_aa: CASLDRGKSEKLFF
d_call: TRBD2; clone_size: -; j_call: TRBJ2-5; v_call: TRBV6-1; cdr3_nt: TGTGCCAGCAGTGAAGCTCGGAGATACGGGGGATCCAGCGGGAGGACGGAGACCCAGTACTTC; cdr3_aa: CASSEARRYGGSSGRTETQYF
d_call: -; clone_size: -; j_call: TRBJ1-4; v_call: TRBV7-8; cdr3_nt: TGTGCCAGCAGCTTAGGGGGCAATGAAAAACTGTTTTTT; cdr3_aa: CASSLGGNEKLFF
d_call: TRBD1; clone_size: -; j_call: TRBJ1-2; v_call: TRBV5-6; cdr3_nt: TGTGCCAGCAGGCGTCAGGGGGCCCCTGGCTACACCTTC; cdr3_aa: CASRRQGAPGYTF
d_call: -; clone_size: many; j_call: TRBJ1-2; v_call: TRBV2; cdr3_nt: TGTGCCAGCAGCAGTTCTAACTATGGCTACACCTTC; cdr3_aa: CASSSSNYGYTF
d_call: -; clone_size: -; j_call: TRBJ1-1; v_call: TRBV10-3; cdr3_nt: TGTGCCATCACGTCCGGGGGGCAGAAAGCTTTCTTT; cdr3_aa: CAITSGGQKAFF
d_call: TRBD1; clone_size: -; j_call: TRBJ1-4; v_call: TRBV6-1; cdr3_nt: TGTGCCAGCAGTGAAGGGATCAGGGGGGTGACTAATGAAAAACTGTTTTTT; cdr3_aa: CASSEGIRGVTNEKLFF
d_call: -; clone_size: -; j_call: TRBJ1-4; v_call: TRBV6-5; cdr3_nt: TGTGCCAGCAGGTTGAGCATTGCAACTAATGAAAAACTGTTTTTT; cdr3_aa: CASRLSIATNEKLFF
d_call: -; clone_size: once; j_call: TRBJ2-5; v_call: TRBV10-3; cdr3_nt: TGTGCCATCAGTGAGTCCCTGGGGGCGTTCGGGTCTAAGACCCAGTACTTC; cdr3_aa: CAISESLGAFGSKTQYF
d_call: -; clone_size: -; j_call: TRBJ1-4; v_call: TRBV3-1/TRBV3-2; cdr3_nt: TGTGCCAGCAGAAACAGGGATTTACCTAATGAAAAACTGTTTTTT; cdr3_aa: CASRNRDLPNEKLFF
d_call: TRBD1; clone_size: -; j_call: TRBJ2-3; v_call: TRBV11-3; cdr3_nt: TGTGCCAGCAGCTTAGTGGGGACAGGGGGTTTCGGTACGCAGTATTTT; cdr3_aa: CASSLVGTGGFGTQYF
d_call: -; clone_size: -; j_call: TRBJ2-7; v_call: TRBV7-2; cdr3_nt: TGTGCCAGCAGCTTAGGAGCGTCTAGCTACGAGCAGTACTTC; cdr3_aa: CASSLGASSYEQYF
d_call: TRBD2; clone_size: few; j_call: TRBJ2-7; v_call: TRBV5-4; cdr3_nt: TGTGCCAGCAGCTTAAGGACTAGCGAGCACTACGAGCAGTACTTC; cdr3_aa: CASSLRTSEHYEQYF
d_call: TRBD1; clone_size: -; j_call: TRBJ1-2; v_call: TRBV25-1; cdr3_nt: TGTGCCAGCAGTGAGCCCGGGACAGCTTATGGCTACACCTTC; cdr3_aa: CASSEPGTAYGYTF
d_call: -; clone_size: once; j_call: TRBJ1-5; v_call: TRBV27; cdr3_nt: TGTGCCAGCAGTTTATCGGGGACAAATATTCAGCCCCAGCATTTT; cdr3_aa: CASSLSGTNIQPQHF
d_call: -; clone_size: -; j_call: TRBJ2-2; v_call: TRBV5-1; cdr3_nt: TGCGCCAGCAGCTTCGGGTCCACCAACACCGGGGAGCTGTTTTTT; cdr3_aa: CASSFGSTNTGELFF
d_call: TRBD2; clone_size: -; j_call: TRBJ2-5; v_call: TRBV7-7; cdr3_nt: TGTGCTAGCAGCCCCGCCGGACTAGCGGACCAAGAGACCCAGTACTTC; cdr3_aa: CASSPAGLADQETQYF
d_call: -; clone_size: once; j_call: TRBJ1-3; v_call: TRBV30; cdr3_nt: TGTGCCTGGAGTGTACAAGGCGGGACTAGAGGAAACACCATATATTTT; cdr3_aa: CAWSVQGGTRGNTIYF
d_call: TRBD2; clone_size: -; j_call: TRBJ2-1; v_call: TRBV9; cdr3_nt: TGTGCCAGCAGCCTGGGACTAGCGGGAGGCGACAATGAGCAGTTCTTC; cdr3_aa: CASSLGLAGGDNEQFF
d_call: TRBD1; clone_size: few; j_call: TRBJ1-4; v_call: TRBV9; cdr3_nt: TGTGCCAGCAGCGCGGTCGAGGGGGCTGGTGGAGAAAAACTGTTTTTT; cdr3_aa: CASSAVEGAGGEKLFF
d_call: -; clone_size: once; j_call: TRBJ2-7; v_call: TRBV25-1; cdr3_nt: TGTGCCAGCACAGAGGAAACTAGGCCTCACGAGCAGTACTTC; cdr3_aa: CASTEETRPHEQYF
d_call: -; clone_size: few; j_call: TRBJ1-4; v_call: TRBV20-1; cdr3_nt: TGCAGTGCTAGTCGGAGGTTCGCAACTAATGAAAAACTGTTTTTT; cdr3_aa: CSASRRFATNEKLFF
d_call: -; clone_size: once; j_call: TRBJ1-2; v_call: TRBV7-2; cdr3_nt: TGTGCCAGCAGCTTAGTGGGGGGGAACCTAAGGAACGGCTACACCTTC; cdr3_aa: CASSLVGGNLRNGYTF
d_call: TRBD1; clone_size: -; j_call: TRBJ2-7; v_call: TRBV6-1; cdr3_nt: TGTGCCAGCAGTGAAGCGGGGACAGGGGGACCCTACGAGCAGTACTTC; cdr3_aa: CASSEAGTGGPYEQYF
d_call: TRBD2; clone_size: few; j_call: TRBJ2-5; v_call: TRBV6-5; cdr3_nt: TGTGCCAGCAGTCGGACTAGGGGCCATCAAGAGACCCAGTACTTC; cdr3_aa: CASSRTRGHQETQYF
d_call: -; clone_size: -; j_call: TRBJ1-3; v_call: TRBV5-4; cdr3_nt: TGTGCCAGCAGCTACGGGGACACACGAGGAAACACCATATATTTT; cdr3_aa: CASSYGDTRGNTIYF
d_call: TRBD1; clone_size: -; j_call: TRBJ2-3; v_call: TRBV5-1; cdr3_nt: TGCGCCAGCAGCTTGGAGGGGGCCCCGACAGATACGCAGTATTTT; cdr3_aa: CASSLEGAPTDTQYF
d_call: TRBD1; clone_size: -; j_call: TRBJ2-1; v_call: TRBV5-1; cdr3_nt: TGCGCCAGCAGCTTGGCCGGGACAGGGACCTACAATGAGCAGTTCTTC; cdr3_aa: CASSLAGTGTYNEQFF
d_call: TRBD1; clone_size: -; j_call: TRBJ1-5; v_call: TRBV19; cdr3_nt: TGTGCCAGTAGTATATCTCGAGGGGGCCCTGGCAATCAGCCCCAGCATTTT; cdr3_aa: CASSISRGGPGNQPQHF
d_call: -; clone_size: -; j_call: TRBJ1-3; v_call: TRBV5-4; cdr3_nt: TGTGCCAGCAGCTTGGACAGGCCTCTCTCTGGAAACACCATATATTTT; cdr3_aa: CASSLDRPLSGNTIYF
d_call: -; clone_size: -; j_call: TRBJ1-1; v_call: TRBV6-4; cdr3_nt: TGTGCCAGCAGTGACACGAACAGCATGAACACTGAAGCTTTCTTT; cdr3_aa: CASSDTNSMNTEAFF
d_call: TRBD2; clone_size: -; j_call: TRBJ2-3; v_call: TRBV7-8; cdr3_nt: TGTGCCAGCAGCCCCACTAGCGGGGGGGGCACAGATACGCAGTATTTT; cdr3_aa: CASSPTSGGGTDTQYF
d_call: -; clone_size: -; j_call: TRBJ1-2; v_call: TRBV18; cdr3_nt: TGTGCCAGCTCACCGACCCCGGGGTCTGGCTACACCTTC; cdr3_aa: CASSPTPGSGYTF
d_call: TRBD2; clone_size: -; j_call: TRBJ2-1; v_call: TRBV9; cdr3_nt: TGTGCCAGCAGGAAGGGGCTAGCGGACCACAATGAGCAGTTCTTC; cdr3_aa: CASRKGLADHNEQFF
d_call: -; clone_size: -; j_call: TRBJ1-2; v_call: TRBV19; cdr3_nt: TGTGCCAGTAGTACCAGCGGTAATATCTATGGCTACACCTTC; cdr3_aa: CASSTSGNIYGYTF
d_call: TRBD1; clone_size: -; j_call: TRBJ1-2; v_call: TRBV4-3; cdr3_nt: TGCGCCAGCAGCCAAGATAATGCACAGGGGTTTGGCTACACCTTC; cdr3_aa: CASSQDNAQGFGYTF